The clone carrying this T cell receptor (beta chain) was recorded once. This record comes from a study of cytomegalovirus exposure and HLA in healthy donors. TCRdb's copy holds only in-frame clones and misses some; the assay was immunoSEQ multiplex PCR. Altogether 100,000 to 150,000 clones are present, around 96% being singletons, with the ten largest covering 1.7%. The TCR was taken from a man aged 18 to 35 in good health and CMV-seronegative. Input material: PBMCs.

The CDR3 bases are TGTGCCAGCTCACCAGATCTGATGACAGCTTACTACGAGCAGTACTTC. It is translated as CASSPDLMTAYYEQYF. The J gene is TRBJ2-7, the V gene TRBV18; D might be TRBD1 (5 bases). The CDR3 length is 16 residues. The V gene lost 2 bases and the J gene lost 3 bases, with 17 bases spanning the gap. CDR1 KGHSH and CDR2 LQKENI come from the germline V gene.